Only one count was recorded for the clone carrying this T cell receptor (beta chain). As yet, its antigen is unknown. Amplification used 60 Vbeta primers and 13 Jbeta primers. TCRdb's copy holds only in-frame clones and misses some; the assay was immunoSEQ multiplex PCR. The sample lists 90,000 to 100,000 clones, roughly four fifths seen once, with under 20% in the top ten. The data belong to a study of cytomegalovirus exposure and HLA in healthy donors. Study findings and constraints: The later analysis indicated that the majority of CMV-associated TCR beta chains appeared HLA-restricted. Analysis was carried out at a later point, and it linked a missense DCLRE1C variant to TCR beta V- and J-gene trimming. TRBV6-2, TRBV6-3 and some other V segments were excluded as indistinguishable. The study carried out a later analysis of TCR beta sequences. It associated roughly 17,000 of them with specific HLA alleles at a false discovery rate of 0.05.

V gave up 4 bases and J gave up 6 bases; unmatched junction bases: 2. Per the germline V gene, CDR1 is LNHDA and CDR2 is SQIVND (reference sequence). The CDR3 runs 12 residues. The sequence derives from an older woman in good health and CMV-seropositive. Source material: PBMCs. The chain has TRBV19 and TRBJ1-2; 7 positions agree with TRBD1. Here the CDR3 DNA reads TGTGCCAGTAGTACGACAGGGAATGGCTACACCTTC. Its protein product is CASSTTGNGYTF.